This T cell receptor (beta chain) was retrieved from a study of cytomegalovirus exposure and HLA in healthy donors. Study background: The study placed 70% to 90% of its roughly 410 genotyped donors in the Caucasian-associated ancestry cluster.

Vbeta (60) and Jbeta (13) primers were used in the PCR. Sequencing was performed with immunoSEQ multiplex PCR; in TCRdb, only in-frame clones are kept and a portion is missing. The data show about 160,000 clones, 65% to 90% seen once. General study results and limits: Around 18,000 TCR beta sequences were associated with HLA alleles at 0.05 false discovery rate in a later analysis. As immune exposure information, only CMV serostatus was available.

This clone was seen only once. Its specificity is unknown. When sampled, the donors appeared nominally healthy, though they likely had unrecorded immune exposures. Germline values: CDR1 MNHNS, CDR2 SASEGT. Trimming shortened V by 7 bases and J by 4 bases, and 19 bases separated the two germline ends. The CDR3 is made up of 15 amino acids. The origin of this receptor is a man over 45 in good health and CMV-seropositive. This chain connects TRBV6-1 to TRBJ1-2, with a tentative D call TRBD1 (6 bases). Material for sequencing was PBMCs. CDR3 DNA: TGTGCCAGCACCTATACCGGACAGCCAAGCTATGGCTACACCTTC. This gives the protein CASTYTGQPSYGYTF.